These 9 T cell receptor beta chains were all obtained from the same sample, sequenced in a study of cytomegalovirus exposure and HLA in healthy donors. PCR employed 60 Vbeta and 13 Jbeta primers. Here immunoSEQ multiplex PCR was the method, and the copy in TCRdb shows in-frame clones only, minus some. The profile shows approximately 170,000 clones, roughly 81% of them singletons. The source material was PBMCs. Receptors were obtained from a young woman in good health and CMV-seropositive.

This clone appeared a single time. V and J are TRBV28 and TRBJ2-6, with 9 bases aligning to TRBD1. Germline assignment: CDR1 MDHEN and CDR2 SYDVKM. V shed 1 base and J 1 base; nucleotides not matched to a gene: 5. This CDR3 region has 18 residues. CDR3 nucleotides: TGTGCCAGCAGTTTATCACCGGGACAGGGATCTGGGGCCAACGTCCTGACTTTC. Translated: CASSLSPGQGSGANVLTF.

This chain connects TRBV14 to TRBJ2-7; a weak D match, TRBD1 (6 bases). This CDR3 contains 15 residues. Trimming removed 2 bases from V and 3 bases from J, with 14 bases in between. CDR1 is SGHDN, CDR2 FVKESK, per germline. In DNA form, the CDR3 reads TGTGCCAGCAGCCAATTCACAGGGACGATCTACGAGCAGTACTTC. Protein sequence: CASSQFTGTIYEQYF.

The V and J genes are TRBV27 and TRBJ2-7; D not resolved. The CDR3 loop spans 12 amino acids. Germline CDR1 reads MNHEY; CDR2 reads SMNVEV (reference sequence). V lost 6 bases, J lost 7 bases, and 13 bases lay in between. CDR3 in DNA: TGTGCCAGCAGGCACGGCGGCCGGGAGCAGTACTTC. Its translation is CASRHGGREQYF.

The chain couples TRBV4-1 to TRBJ2-3; 10 bases fit TRBD2. Germline CDR1 and CDR2: MGHRA and YSYEKL. There are 15 residues in the CDR3. V shed 1 base and J 5 bases; nucleotides not matched to a gene: 3. In DNA, the CDR3 is TGCGCCAGCAGCCAAGGACTAGCGGGCGTAGATACGCAGTATTTT. Its translation: CASSQGLAGVDTQYF.

The J gene is TRBJ2-1, the V gene TRBV11-2; no clear D. The CDR3 loop spans 13 amino acids. Trimming cost V 4 bases and J 7 bases, with 11 bases left between them. Germline CDR1 and CDR2: SGHAT and FQNNGV. The CDR3 DNA reads as TGTGCCAGCAGCTCGATGCGTCGGAATGAGCAGTTCTTC. Protein product: CASSSMRRNEQFF.

V is TRBV11-2 and J is TRBJ2-1; 12 nucleotides match TRBD2. Trimming took 6 bases from V and 2 from J; bases not matched to a gene: 8. The CDR3 length is 17 residues. Germline V lookup: CDR1 SGHAT, CDR2 FQNNGV. The CDR3 region is CASREDLAGGAYNEQFF. CDR3 nucleotide sequence: TGTGCCAGCAGAGAAGATCTAGCGGGAGGGGCCTACAATGAGCAGTTCTTC.

The rearrangement uses TRBV5-1 and TRBJ2-7, with D possibly matching TRBD1 (6 bases). V was clipped by 0 bases and J by 8 bases, with 18 bases between them. Germline assignment: CDR1 SGHRS and CDR2 YFSETQ. The CDR3 loop spans 15 amino acids. The CDR3 loop reads CASSLGGGEVYKQYF. For the CDR3, the DNA is TGCGCCAGCAGCTTGGGAGGGGGTGAAGTGTACAAGCAGTACTTC.

The CDR3 region has the DNA TGCGCCAGCAGCTTGGGGGACACGGAGACCCAGTACTTC. Its protein product is CASSLGDTETQYF. The chain has TRBV5-1 and TRBJ2-5; TRBD1 is a possible D gene (6 bases). This CDR3 is 13 amino acids long. Germline values: CDR1 SGHRS, CDR2 YFSETQ. V was pared by 0 bases and J by 5 bases, with 8 bases between.

The genes are TRBV6-1 and TRBJ2-1; TRBD2 matches 10 bases. The CDR3 totals 14 residues. Trimming removed 10 bases from V and 4 bases from J; junction bases left unmatched: 7. From germline, CDR1 is MNHNS and CDR2 SASEGT. Here the CDR3 reads CATLAGANYNEQFF. DNA for the CDR3: TGTGCCACCCTAGCGGGAGCGAATTACAATGAGCAGTTCTTC.